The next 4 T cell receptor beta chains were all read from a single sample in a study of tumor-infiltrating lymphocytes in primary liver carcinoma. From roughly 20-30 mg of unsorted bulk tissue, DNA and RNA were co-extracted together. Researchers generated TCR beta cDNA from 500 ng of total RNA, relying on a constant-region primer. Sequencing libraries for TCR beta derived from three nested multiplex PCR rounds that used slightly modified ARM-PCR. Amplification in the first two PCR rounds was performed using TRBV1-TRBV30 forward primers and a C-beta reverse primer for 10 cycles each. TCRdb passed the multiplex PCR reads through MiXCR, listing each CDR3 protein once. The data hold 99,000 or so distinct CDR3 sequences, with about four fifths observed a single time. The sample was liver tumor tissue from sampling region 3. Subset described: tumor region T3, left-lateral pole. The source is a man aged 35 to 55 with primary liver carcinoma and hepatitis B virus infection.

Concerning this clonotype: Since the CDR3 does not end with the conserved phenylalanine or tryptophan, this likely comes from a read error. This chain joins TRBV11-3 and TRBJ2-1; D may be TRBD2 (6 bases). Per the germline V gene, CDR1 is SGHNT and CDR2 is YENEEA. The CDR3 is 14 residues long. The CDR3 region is CASSMTSIIDEQFV. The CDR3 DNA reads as TGCGCCAGTAGCATGACTAGTATTATCGATGAGCAGTTCGTC.

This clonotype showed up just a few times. The CDR3 region has the DNA TGTGCCAGCAGTCGTTGGATTGGTCCAGCGGAGACCCAGTACTTC. This encodes CASSRWIGPAETQYF. The V gene is TRBV11-2, the J gene TRBJ2-5; no reliable D call. The CDR3 is 15 residues long. V lost 6 bases and J lost 5, with 19 bases in between. The germline CDR1 and CDR2 sequences are SGHAT and FQNNGV.

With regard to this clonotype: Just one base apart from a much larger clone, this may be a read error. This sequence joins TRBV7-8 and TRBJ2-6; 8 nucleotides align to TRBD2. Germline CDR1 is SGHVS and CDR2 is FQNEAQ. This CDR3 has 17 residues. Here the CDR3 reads CVSSLDGRGAGANVLTF. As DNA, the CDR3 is TGTGTCAGCAGCTTAGACGGGAGGGGGGCTGGGGCCAACGTCCTGACTTTC.

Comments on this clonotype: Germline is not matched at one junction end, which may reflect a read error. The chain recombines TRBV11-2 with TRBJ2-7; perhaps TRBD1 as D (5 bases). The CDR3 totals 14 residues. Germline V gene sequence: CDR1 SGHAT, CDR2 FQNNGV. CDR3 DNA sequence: TGTGCCAACAGCTCTAACAGGAACTCCCACAAGCAGTACTTC. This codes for CANSSNRNSHKQYF.